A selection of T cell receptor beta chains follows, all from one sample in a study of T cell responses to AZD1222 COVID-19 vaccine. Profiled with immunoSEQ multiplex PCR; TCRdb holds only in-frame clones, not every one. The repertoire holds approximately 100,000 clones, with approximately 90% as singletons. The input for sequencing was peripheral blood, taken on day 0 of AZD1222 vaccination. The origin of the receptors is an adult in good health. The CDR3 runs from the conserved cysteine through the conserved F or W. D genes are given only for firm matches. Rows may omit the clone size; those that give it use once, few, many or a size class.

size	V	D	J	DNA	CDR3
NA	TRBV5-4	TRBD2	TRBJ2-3	TGTGCCAGCAGCCCAGGACTAGCGGGCACAGATACGCAGTATTTT	CASSPGLAGTDTQYF
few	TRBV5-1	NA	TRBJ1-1	TGCGCCAGCAGCTTGGCCACCATGGCATTTGAAGCTTTCTTT	CASSLATMAFEAFF
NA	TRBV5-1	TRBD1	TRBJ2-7	TGCGCCAGCAGCTTTTTTGGACGTGGGACAGGGGCCTACGAGCAGTACTTC	CASSFFGRGTGAYEQYF
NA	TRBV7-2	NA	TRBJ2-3	TGTGCCAGCAGCTTAGGCCCGACCAGCACAGATACGCAGTATTTT	CASSLGPTSTDTQYF
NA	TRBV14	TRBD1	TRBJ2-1	TGTGCCAGCAGCCTCCACGGACAGGGGAAAGGCAATGAGCAGTTCTTC	CASSLHGQGKGNEQFF
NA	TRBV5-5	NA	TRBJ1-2	TGTGCCAGCAGCTGGGTGTCGGGGGGCTACACCTTC	CASSWVSGGYTF
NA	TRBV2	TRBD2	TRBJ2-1	TGTGCCAGCAGATCCTCGAGCGGGGGGTACAATGAGCAGTTCTTC	CASRSSSGGYNEQFF
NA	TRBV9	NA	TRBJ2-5	TGTGCCAGCAGCGTCAGGCTGGGGGAGACCCAGTACTTC	CASSVRLGETQYF
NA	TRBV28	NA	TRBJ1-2	TGTGCCAGCAGCCCGATGAGGGGTTCTAACTATGGCTACACCTTC	CASSPMRGSNYGYTF
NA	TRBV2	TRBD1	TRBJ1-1	TGTGCCAGCAGTGAAATGGGACAGGGGTTCGCTGAAGCTTTCTTT	CASSEMGQGFAEAFF